This T cell receptor beta chain was identified in a study of blood T cell repertoires in COVID-19. Trimming took off 4 bases at V and 4 bases at J, with 8 bases between the two ends. Germline V gene sequence: CDR1 GTSNPN, CDR2 SVGIG (reference sequence). The CDR3 is 13 residues long. Assay: immunoSEQ multiplex PCR; the TCRdb copy retains only in-frame clones and omits some. The sample lists about 130,000 clones, about four fifths seen once, with around 9.8% in the top ten. The receptor was derived from a middle-aged man with active or convalescent COVID-19. The chain employs TRBV30 and TRBJ1-6; D remains ambiguous. Sequencing input: peripheral blood. The CDR3 DNA reads TGTGCCTGGATACGCGGGTATAATTCACCCCTCCACTTT. It encodes CAWIRGYNSPLHF.